This T cell receptor (beta chain) is from a study of radiation and T cells in renal cell carcinoma. Findings and limits, study-wide: No pretreatment tumor biopsies were available for baseline clonotypes.

As for time point: baseline pretreatment blood. Treatment of the sample: 15 Gy SBRT to primary tumor, nephrectomy 4 weeks later. Blood was sampled at baseline, 2 weeks and 4 weeks after SBRT. The germline gives CDR1 SNHLY, CDR2 FYNNEI. The V segment lost 7 bases and the J segment 2 bases; nucleotides outside the gene matches: 1. The CDR3 sequence is 12 residues long. TCRdb keeps only in-frame clones here, not all; method: immunoSEQ multiplex PCR. The table has about 95,000 clones, approximately 86% seen once. In the case of this clone: Its antigen is currently unknown.

This clonotype was sampled from a man aged 50 to 60 with renal cell carcinoma. The source was blood, collected from a patient whose treatment included radiotherapy and nephrectomy. The J gene is TRBJ2-7, the V gene TRBV2; 8 bases map to TRBD1. The CDR3 bases are TGTGCCAGCAAGGACAGGGCCTACGAGCAGTACTTC. Residues: CASKDRAYEQYF.